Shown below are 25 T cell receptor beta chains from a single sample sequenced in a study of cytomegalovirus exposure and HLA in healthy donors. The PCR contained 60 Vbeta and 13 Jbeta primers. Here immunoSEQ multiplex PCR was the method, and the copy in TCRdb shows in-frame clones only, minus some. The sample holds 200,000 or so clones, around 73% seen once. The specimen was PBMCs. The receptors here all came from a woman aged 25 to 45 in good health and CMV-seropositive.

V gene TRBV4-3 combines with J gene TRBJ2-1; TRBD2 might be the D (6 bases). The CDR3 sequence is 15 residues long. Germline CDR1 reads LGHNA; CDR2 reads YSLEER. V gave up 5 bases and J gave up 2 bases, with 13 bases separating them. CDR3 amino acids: CASSFVAATYNEQFF. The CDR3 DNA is TGCGCCAGCAGCTTTGTAGCGGCCACCTACAATGAGCAGTTCTTC.

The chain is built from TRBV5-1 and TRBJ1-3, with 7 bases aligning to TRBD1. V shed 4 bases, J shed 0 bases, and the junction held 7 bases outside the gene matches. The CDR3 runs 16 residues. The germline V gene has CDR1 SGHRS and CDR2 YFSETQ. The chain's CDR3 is CASSPWGDSSGNTIYF. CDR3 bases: TGCGCCAGCAGCCCTTGGGGGGACAGCTCTGGAAACACCATATATTTT.

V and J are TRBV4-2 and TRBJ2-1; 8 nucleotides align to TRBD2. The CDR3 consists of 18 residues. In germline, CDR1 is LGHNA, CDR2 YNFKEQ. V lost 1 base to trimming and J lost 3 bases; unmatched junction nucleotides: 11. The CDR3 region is CASSQAPETGGGYNEQFF. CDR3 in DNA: TGTGCCAGCAGCCAAGCCCCTGAGACGGGGGGGGGCTACAATGAGCAGTTCTTC.

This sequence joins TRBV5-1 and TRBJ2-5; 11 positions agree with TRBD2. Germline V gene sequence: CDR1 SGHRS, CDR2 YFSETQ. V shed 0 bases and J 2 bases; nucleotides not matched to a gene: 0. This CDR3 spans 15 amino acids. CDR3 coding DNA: TGCGCCAGCAGCTTGGGACTAGCGGGACAAGAGACCCAGTACTTC. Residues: CASSLGLAGQETQYF.

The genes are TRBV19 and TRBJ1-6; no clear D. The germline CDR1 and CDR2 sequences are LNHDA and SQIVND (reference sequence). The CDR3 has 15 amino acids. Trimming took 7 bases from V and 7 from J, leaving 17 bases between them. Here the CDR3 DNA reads TGTGCCAGTACCCTAAGTACGACACCAAATTCACCCCTCCACTTT. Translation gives CASTLSTTPNSPLHF.

CDR3 sequence (DNA): TGCAGCGTTGGCCGGGGGGACTATGGCTACACCTTC. Its protein product is CSVGRGDYGYTF. The genes are TRBV29-1 and TRBJ1-2, with D possibly being TRBD1 (5 bases). Deletions cut 4 bases from V and 3 bases from J, with 9 bases between. The CDR3 spans 12 residues. Germline CDR1 SQVTM, CDR2 ANQGSEA.

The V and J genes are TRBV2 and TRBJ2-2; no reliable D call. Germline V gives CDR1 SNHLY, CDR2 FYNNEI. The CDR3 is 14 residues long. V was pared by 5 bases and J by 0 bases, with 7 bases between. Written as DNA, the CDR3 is TGTGCCAGCAGTAGGAGCGCGAACACCGGGGAGCTGTTTTTT. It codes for CASSRSANTGELFF.

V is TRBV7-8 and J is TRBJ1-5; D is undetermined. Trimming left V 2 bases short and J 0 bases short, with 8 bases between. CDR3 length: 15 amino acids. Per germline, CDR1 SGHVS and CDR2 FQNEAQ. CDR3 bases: TGTGCCAGCAGCTTACGGGAGGGTAGCAATCAGCCCCAGCATTTT. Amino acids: CASSLREGSNQPQHF.

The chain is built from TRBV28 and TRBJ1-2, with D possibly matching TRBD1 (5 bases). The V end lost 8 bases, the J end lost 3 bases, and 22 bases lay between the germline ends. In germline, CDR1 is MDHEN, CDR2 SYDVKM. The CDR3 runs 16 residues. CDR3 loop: CASYPGGIPSYYGYTF. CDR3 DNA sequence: TGTGCCAGCTACCCGGGGGGGATTCCCTCTTACTATGGCTACACCTTC.

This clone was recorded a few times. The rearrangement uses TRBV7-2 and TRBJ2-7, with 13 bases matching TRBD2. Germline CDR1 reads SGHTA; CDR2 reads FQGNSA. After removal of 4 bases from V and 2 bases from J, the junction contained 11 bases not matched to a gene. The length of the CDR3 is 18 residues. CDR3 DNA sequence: TGTGCCAGCAGCTCCCGACTAGCGGGAGGTAAAATAGCCTACGAGCAGTACTTC. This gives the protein CASSSRLAGGKIAYEQYF.

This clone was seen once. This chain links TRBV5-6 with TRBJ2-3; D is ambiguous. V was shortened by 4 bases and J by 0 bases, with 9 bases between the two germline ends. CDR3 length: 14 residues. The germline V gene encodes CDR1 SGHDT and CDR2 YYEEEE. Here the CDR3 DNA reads TGTGCCAGCAGCCCACCAGTGAGCACAGATACGCAGTATTTT. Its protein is CASSPPVSTDTQYF.

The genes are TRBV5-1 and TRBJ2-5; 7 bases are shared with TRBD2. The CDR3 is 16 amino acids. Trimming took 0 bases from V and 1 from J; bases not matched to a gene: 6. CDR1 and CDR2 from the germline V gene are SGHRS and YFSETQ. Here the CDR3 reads CASSLDPSGLQETQYF. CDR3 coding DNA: TGCGCCAGCAGCTTGGACCCTAGCGGACTCCAAGAGACCCAGTACTTC.

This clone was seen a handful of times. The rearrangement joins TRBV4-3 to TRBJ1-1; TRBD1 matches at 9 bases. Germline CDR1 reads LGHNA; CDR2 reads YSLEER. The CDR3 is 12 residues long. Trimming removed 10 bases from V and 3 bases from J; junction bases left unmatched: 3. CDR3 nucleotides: TGCGCCAACAGGACAGGGGACACTGAAGCTTTCTTT. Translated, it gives CANRTGDTEAFF.

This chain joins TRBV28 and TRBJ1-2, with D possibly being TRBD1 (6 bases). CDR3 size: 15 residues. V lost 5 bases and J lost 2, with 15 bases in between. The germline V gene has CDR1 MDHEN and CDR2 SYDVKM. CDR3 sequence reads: CASSAPPQGNYGYTF. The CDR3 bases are TGTGCCAGCAGTGCCCCCCCACAGGGAAACTATGGCTACACCTTC.

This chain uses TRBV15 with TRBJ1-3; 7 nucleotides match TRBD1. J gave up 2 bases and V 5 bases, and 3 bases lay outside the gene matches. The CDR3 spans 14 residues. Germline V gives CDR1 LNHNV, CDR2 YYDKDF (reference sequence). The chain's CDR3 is CATSGTAPGNTIYF. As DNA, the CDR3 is TGTGCCACCAGCGGGACAGCCCCTGGAAACACCATATATTTT.

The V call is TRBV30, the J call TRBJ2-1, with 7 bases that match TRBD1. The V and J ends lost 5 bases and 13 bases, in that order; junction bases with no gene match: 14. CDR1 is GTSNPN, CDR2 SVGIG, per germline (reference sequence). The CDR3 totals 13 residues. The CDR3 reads CAWRPLKQGIQFF. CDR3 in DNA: TGTGCCTGGCGACCCTTAAAACAGGGGATCCAGTTCTTC.

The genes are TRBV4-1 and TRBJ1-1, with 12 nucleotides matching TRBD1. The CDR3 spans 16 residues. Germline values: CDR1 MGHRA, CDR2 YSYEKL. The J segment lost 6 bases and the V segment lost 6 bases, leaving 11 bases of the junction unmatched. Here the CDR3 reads CASRKGQGAGEAEAFF. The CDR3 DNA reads TGCGCCAGCAGGAAGGGACAGGGGGCTGGCGAGGCTGAAGCTTTCTTT.

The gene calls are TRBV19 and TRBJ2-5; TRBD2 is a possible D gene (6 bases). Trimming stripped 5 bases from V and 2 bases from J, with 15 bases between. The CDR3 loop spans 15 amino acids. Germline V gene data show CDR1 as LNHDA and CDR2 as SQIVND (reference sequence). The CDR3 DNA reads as TGTGCCAGTAGTTCCCCGAGGCGGGGACAAGAGACCCAGTACTTC. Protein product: CASSSPRRGQETQYF.

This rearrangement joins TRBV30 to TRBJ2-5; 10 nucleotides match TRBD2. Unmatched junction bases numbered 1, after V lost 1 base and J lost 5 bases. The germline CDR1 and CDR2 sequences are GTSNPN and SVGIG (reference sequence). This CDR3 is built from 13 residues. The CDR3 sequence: CAWSGSGGETQYF. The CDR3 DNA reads TGTGCCTGGAGTGGTAGCGGGGGGGAGACCCAGTACTTC.

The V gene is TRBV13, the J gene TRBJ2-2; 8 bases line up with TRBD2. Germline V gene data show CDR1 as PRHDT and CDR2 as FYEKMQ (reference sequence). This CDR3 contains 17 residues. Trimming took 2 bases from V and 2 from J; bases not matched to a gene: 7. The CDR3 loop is CASSLYGTSGNTGELFF. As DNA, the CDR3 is TGTGCCAGCAGCTTATACGGTACTAGCGGTAACACCGGGGAGCTGTTTTTT.

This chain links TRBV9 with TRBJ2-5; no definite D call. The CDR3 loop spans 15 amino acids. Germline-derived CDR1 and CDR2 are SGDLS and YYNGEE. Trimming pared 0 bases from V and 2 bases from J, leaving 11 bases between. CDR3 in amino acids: CASSVDGQPQETQYF. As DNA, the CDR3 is TGTGCCAGCAGCGTAGATGGGCAGCCTCAAGAGACCCAGTACTTC.

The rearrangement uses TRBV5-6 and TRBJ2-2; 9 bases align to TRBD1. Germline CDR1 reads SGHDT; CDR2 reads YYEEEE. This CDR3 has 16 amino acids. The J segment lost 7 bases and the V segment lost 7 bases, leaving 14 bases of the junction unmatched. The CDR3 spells CASASGTGLGIGELFF. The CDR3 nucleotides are TGTGCCAGCGCCTCCGGGACAGGGTTAGGTATCGGGGAGCTGTTTTTT.

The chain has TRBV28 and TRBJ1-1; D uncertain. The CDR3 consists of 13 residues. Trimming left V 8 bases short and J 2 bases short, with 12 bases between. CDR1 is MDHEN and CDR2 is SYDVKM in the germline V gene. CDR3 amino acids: CASAPAGNTEAFF. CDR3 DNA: TGTGCCAGCGCCCCGGCGGGAAACACTGAAGCTTTCTTT.

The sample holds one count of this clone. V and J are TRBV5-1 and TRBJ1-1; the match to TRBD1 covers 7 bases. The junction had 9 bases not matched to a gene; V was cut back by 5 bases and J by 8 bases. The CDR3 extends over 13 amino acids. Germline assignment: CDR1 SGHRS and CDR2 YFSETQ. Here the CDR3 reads CASSQDRIIEAFF. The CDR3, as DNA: TGCGCCAGCAGTCAGGACAGGATTATCGAAGCTTTCTTT.

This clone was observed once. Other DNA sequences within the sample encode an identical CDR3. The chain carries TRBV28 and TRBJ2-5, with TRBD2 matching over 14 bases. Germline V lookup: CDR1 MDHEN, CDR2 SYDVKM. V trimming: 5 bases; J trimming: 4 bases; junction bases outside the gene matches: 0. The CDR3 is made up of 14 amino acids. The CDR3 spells CASSGLAGGETQYF. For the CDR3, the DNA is TGTGCCAGCAGTGGACTAGCGGGAGGAGAGACCCAGTACTTC. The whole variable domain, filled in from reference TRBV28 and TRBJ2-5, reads DVKVTQSSRYLVKRTGEKVFLECVQDMDHENMFWYRQDPGLGLRLIYFSYDVKMKEKGDIPEGYSVSREKKERFSLILESASTNQTSMYLCASSGLAGGETQYFGPGTRLLVL.